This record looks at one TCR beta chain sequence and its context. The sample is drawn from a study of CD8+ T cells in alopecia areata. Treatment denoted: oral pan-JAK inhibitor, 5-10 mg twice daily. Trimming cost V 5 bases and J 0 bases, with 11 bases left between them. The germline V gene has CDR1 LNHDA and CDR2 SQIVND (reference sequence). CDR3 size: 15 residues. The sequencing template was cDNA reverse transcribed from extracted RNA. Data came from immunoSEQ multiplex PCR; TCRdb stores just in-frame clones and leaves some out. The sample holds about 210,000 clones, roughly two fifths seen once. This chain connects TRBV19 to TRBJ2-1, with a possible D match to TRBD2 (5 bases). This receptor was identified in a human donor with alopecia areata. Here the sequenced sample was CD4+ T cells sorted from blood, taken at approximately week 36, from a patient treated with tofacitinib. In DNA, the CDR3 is TGTGCCAGTAGTCTTCAGACTAACTCCTACAATGAGCAGTTCTTC. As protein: CASSLQTNSYNEQFF.